The 2 T cell receptor beta chains below all came from one sample that was sequenced in a study of spatial heterogeneity in lung cancer. The study, taken as a whole, reports: One measure, the expanded intratumoral alpha and beta TCR count, tracked tumor mutation counts.

These receptors have no identified antigens. Each CDR3 protein is one row after TCRdb ran MiXCR on the 5' RACE reads. The data contain roughly 8,000 distinct CDR3 sequences, under 8.5% of them singletons. Time point reported: sample taken at primary tumor resection. The sample was lung tumor tissue, taken at surgery. The receptor source for this set is a male donor with early-stage non-small cell lung cancer.

In its sample, this clonotype is medium-sized. Found in a library prepared for alpha chains, this beta chain is an off-target read, and its abundance has little meaning. The chain couples TRBV5-4 to TRBJ2-3; no clear D. Trimming stripped 5 bases from V and 2 bases from J, with 9 bases between. The germline V gene has CDR1 SGHNT and CDR2 YYREEE (reference sequence). This CDR3 region has 13 residues. The CDR3 DNA follows: TGTGCCAGCAGAGTCCAATTCACAGATACGCAGTATTTT. Its protein product is CASRVQFTDTQYF.

This clonotype was counted at least ten times. A library prepared for alpha chains yielded this beta chain as an off-target read; its size is of little meaning. The rearrangement links TRBV14 to TRBJ2-7, with 7 bases fitting TRBD1. The CDR3 is made up of 13 amino acids. Per the germline V gene, CDR1 is SGHDN and CDR2 is FVKESK. The V gene end was trimmed by 4 bases and the J gene end by 3 bases; junction bases not matched to a gene: 3. DNA of the CDR3: TGTGCCAGCAGCCGAAACAGGGGCTACGAGCAGTACTTC. It translates to CASSRNRGYEQYF.